The TCR beta chain under discussion was sequenced for a study of naive and memory T cell subsets. General study results and limits: Especially in CD8 cells, naive repertoires contained a few larger clonotypes, possibly CD45RA-re-expressing memory cells. Naive and memory subsets had different power law exponents for TCR abundance.

Four subsets defined by CD45RA and CD27 were sorted after CD3, CD4, CD8 and live/dead staining. In this sample, this clonotype turned up a few times. As yet, its antigen is unknown. This CDR3 has 13 residues. The germline CDR1 and CDR2 sequences are MDHEN and SYDVKM. J was trimmed by 5 bases and V by 2 bases; bases with no gene match: 2. Both TRBC1 and TRBC2 were covered by a beta constant-region primer of two equimolar oligonucleotides. Ligated cDNA was amplified by four rounds of PCR with nested alpha and beta constant-region primers and SP2. MiXCR was run by TCRdb on the UMI-ligation and nested PCR reads, yielding one entry per CDR3 protein. The sample includes under 150,000 distinct CDR3 sequences, about a fifth seen only once; the top ten take around 0.63%.

The sequence was obtained from a human donor in good health. This chain connects TRBV28 to TRBJ2-7, with 8 bases fitting TRBD1. The sequencing input was naive CD8+ T cells from blood. In DNA, the CDR3 is TGTGCCAGCAGTTTACTGGACAGGGACGAGCAGTACTTC. Its protein is CASSLLDRDEQYF.